These T cell receptor beta chains were read from a single sample in a study. TCRdb processed the 5' RACE reads anew with MiXCR; each CDR3 protein has one entry. The sample has about 9,000 distinct CDR3 sequences; approximately 34% are singletons. The sequencing sample was made of Tregs sorted from blood. These receptors were collected from a female donor with breast cancer. CDR3s include the opening cysteine and the closing phenylalanine or tryptophan. Each record gives: clone size, J gene, CDR3 length, D gene, V gene, CDR3 DNA, CDR3 protein. A D gene is named only where the DNA matches it firmly. Not every row has a clone size; where given, it reads once, few, many or a size class.

size: medium-sized
J: TRBJ2-1
length: 15
D: TRBD2
V: TRBV4-2
DNA: TGTGCCAGCAGCCATAGCGGGAGGGCCCTTAATGAGCAGTTCTTC
CDR3: CASSHSGRALNEQFF

size: medium-sized
J: TRBJ2-2
length: 16
D: TRBD1
V: TRBV7-2
DNA: TGTGCCAGCAGCCGTTCCGGGACAGGTCTCACCGGGGAGCTGTTTTTT
CDR3: CASSRSGTGLTGELFF

size: few
J: TRBJ2-3
length: 13
D: -
V: TRBV20-1
DNA: TGCAGTGCCCACGGGCCACAAACAGATACGCAGTATTTT
CDR3: CSAHGPQTDTQYF

size: few
J: TRBJ2-6
length: 14
D: -
V: TRBV7-2
DNA: TGTGCCAGCACCATCGGGATCGGGGCCAACGTCCTGACTTTC
CDR3: CASTIGIGANVLTF

size: medium-sized
J: TRBJ1-6
length: 15
D: -
V: TRBV7-2
DNA: TGTGCCAGCAGCTTGTCTGGGGACCCTATTTCACCCCTCCACTTT
CDR3: CASSLSGDPISPLHF

size: few
J: TRBJ2-4
length: 14
D: -
V: TRBV18
DNA: TGTGCCAGCTCACCGGGCAGAGCCAAAAACATTCAGTACTTC
CDR3: CASSPGRAKNIQYF

size: -
J: TRBJ2-1
length: 17
D: -
V: TRBV6-5
DNA: TGTGCCAGCAGTCCACGGATGGGGATGGGTTCCTACAATGAGCAGTTCTTC
CDR3: CASSPRMGMGSYNEQFF

size: -
J: TRBJ2-2
length: 14
D: -
V: TRBV28
DNA: TGTGCCAGCAGTTTGGTGATAGCCACCGGGGAGCTGGTTTTT
CDR3: CASSLVIATGELVF

size: few
J: TRBJ1-2
length: 13
D: -
V: TRBV30
DNA: TGTGCCTGGATTGCATCCGGACGATATGGCTACACCTTC
CDR3: CAWIASGRYGYTF

size: -
J: TRBJ2-4
length: 15
D: TRBD2
V: TRBV20-1
DNA: TGCAGTGCTAGTAGCGGGAGCCTGGCCAGAAACATTCAGTACTTC
CDR3: CSASSGSLARNIQYF

size: -
J: TRBJ2-5
length: 14
D: -
V: TRBV7-7
DNA: TGTGCTAGCAGCTTAGTCGGGCACCCAGAGACCCAGTACTTC
CDR3: CASSLVGHPETQYF

size: once
J: TRBJ2-7
length: 14
D: -
V: TRBV25-1
DNA: TGTGCCAGCAGACCCCCGGGGTCCAACTACGAGCAGTACTTC
CDR3: CASRPPGSNYEQYF

size: -
J: TRBJ1-1
length: 14
D: -
V: TRBV5-1
DNA: TGCGCCAGCAGCCCCACCGGTGGCCCCCGGGGGGCTTTCTTT
CDR3: CASSPTGGPRGAFF

size: medium-sized
J: TRBJ1-6
length: 12
D: TRBD1
V: TRBV6-2/TRBV6-3
DNA: TGTGCCAGCACCCGGACAGGATCACCCCTCCACTTT
CDR3: CASTRTGSPLHF

size: once
J: TRBJ1-2
length: 15
D: TRBD1
V: TRBV6-1
DNA: TGTGCCAGCGTATCCGGACAGGGAGCCAACTATGGCTACACCTTC
CDR3: CASVSGQGANYGYTF

size: few
J: TRBJ2-2
length: 15
D: TRBD1
V: TRBV9
DNA: TGTGCCAGCAGCGTAGGTCAGGGGGCGGCCGGGGAGCTGTTTTTT
CDR3: CASSVGQGAAGELFF

size: few
J: TRBJ2-4
length: 12
D: -
V: TRBV9
DNA: TGTGCCAGCAGCGTAGATGGAAACATTCAGTACTTC
CDR3: CASSVDGNIQYF

size: few
J: TRBJ1-1
length: 15
D: TRBD1
V: TRBV7-2
DNA: TGTGCCAGCAGCTTAGAGGGACAGGCCTACACTGAAGCTTTCTTT
CDR3: CASSLEGQAYTEAFF

size: few
J: TRBJ2-3
length: 15
D: TRBD2
V: TRBV9
DNA: TGTGCCAGCAGCTTGCGGACTAGCGGGAGTAGGATGCAGTATTTT
CDR3: CASSLRTSGSRMQYF

size: -
J: TRBJ2-6
length: 13
D: -
V: TRBV7-3
DNA: TGTGCCAGCAGCTCCTCTGGGGCCAACGTCCTGACTTTC
CDR3: CASSSSGANVLTF

size: -
J: TRBJ2-5
length: 16
D: -
V: TRBV4-2
DNA: TGTGCCAGCAGCCAAGAGGGGCCGGGAGTGCAAGAGACCCAGTACTTC
CDR3: CASSQEGPGVQETQYF

size: few
J: TRBJ1-2
length: 15
D: TRBD1
V: TRBV7-2
DNA: TGTGCCAGCAGCTTAGTGGCCGGGACAGTCGAGGGCTACACCTTC
CDR3: CASSLVAGTVEGYTF

size: -
J: TRBJ2-2
length: 15
D: -
V: TRBV7-2
DNA: TGTGCCAGCAGCTTAGCGGGGGCGAACACCGGGGAGCTGTTTTTT
CDR3: CASSLAGANTGELFF

size: -
J: TRBJ2-6
length: 13
D: -
V: TRBV29-1
DNA: TGCAGCGTTGAAAGCTCTGGGGCCAACGTCCTGACTTTC
CDR3: CSVESSGANVLTF

size: few
J: TRBJ2-5
length: 15
D: -
V: TRBV18
DNA: TGTGCCAGCTCACCTCGATCAGGGGTTGTAGCGACCCAGTACTTC
CDR3: CASSPRSGVVATQYF

size: few
J: TRBJ2-1
length: 17
D: -
V: TRBV20-1
DNA: TGCAGTGCTAGAGATCGGGCTCGCGTATACTCCTACAATGAGCAGTTCTTC
CDR3: CSARDRARVYSYNEQFF

size: few
J: TRBJ2-7
length: 14
D: -
V: TRBV7-9
DNA: TGTGCCAGCAGCTTATCAGGGAGCTCCTACGAGCAGTACTTC
CDR3: CASSLSGSSYEQYF

size: -
J: TRBJ1-1
length: 15
D: TRBD1
V: TRBV4-1
DNA: TGCGCCAGCAGCCACACCAGGGGGCGGTACACTGAAGCTTTCTTT
CDR3: CASSHTRGRYTEAFF

size: few
J: TRBJ2-1
length: 17
D: -
V: TRBV4-3
DNA: TGCGCCAGCAGCCAAGAGGTCGGGGCAGTGGTGAAGAATGAGCAGTTCTTC
CDR3: CASSQEVGAVVKNEQFF

size: -
J: TRBJ2-1
length: 16
D: TRBD2
V: TRBV7-6
DNA: TGTGCCAGCAGCTTAGAATTAGCGGGAGGCATCAATGAGCAGTTCTTC
CDR3: CASSLELAGGINEQFF

size: few
J: TRBJ1-5
length: 12
D: -
V: TRBV20-1
DNA: TGCAGTGCTAGATGGGGGTTTCAGCCCCAGCATTTT
CDR3: CSARWGFQPQHF

size: few
J: TRBJ1-2
length: 16
D: -
V: TRBV20-1
DNA: TGCAGTGCTAGGACGACAGGCTCGAACAGGGACTATGGCTACACCTTC
CDR3: CSARTTGSNRDYGYTF

size: few
J: TRBJ1-1
length: 14
D: TRBD1
V: TRBV18
DNA: TGTGCCAGCTCACCATCAGGGGGCGGCACTGAAGCTTTCTTT
CDR3: CASSPSGGGTEAFF

size: few
J: TRBJ1-2
length: 12
D: -
V: TRBV30
DNA: TGTGCCTGGAAGGTGGAGTGGGGTGGCTACACCTTC
CDR3: CAWKVEWGGYTF

size: -
J: TRBJ1-4
length: 12
D: -
V: TRBV18
DNA: TGTGCCAGCTCACCAATAGGGGAAAAACTGTTTTTT
CDR3: CASSPIGEKLFF

size: few
J: TRBJ2-3
length: 13
D: -
V: TRBV20-1
DNA: TGCAGTGCTAGAGATCCGGGAGTAGATACGCAGTATTTT
CDR3: CSARDPGVDTQYF

size: few
J: TRBJ2-1
length: 14
D: -
V: TRBV20-1
DNA: TGCAGTGCTAGGAGCGGAAGCTCCTACAATGAGCAGTTCTTC
CDR3: CSARSGSSYNEQFF

size: few
J: TRBJ2-2
length: 14
D: TRBD2
V: TRBV20-1
DNA: TGCAGTGCTTATAGTAGCGGGAAGGTCGGGGAGCTGTTTTTT
CDR3: CSAYSSGKVGELFF

size: medium-sized
J: TRBJ2-3
length: 17
D: TRBD2
V: TRBV20-1
DNA: TGCAGTCCCAGGACTAGCGGGAGATGGGGACACACAGATACGCAGTATTTT
CDR3: CSPRTSGRWGHTDTQYF

size: -
J: TRBJ2-3
length: 19
D: TRBD2
V: TRBV11-3
DNA: TGTGCCAGCAGCTTTCGGGGGAGAGCGGGGGATGCCGGCACAGATACGCAGTATTTT
CDR3: CASSFRGRAGDAGTDTQYF

size: -
J: TRBJ2-7
length: 13
D: TRBD2
V: TRBV28
DNA: TGTGCCAGCCTGGCCCCCGTTCGGGGGGTGCAGTACTTC
CDR3: CASLAPVRGVQYF

size: medium-sized
J: TRBJ2-7
length: 16
D: TRBD1
V: TRBV5-1
DNA: TGCGCCAGCAGCTTCGGACAGGCCTTCTGGGACTACGAGCAGTACTTC
CDR3: CASSFGQAFWDYEQYF

size: few
J: TRBJ1-3
length: 19
D: -
V: TRBV5-1
DNA: TGCGCCAGCAGCCACGCGTCCGGGGTAGGGGCAAACTCTGGAAACACCATATATTTT
CDR3: CASSHASGVGANSGNTIYF